The next 24 T cell receptor beta chains were all read from a single sample in a study of blood T cell repertoires in COVID-19 (dated by TCRdb to 2020 to 2021). The library came from the immunoSEQ multiplex PCR assay. This is the immuneACCESS table as TCRdb keeps it, with only in-frame sequences that have V and J called. A part of the clones is gone; compared with another copy, unresolved V genes explain less than half, and the rest is unexplained. In all, the sample holds roughly 200,000 clones, and around 83% of those were seen once. Jointly, the top ten make up about 1.5% of the sample. The sample consisted of peripheral blood. The receptors originated from a human donor in a cohort sampled during active COVID-19.

The rearrangement joins TRBV6-2 or TRBV6-3 to TRBJ1-2; D might be TRBD1 (6 bases). The CDR3 has 13 amino acids. Germline CDR1 is MNHEY and CDR2 is SVGEGT. Trimming cost V 2 bases and J 6 bases, with 10 bases left between them. In nucleotides, the CDR3 is TGTGCCAGCAGTTACGGGGGCGCGGATGGCTACACCTTC. It yields the protein CASSYGGADGYTF.

The V call is TRBV24-1, the J call TRBJ2-5; tentatively, D is TRBD2 (5 bases). V lost 3 bases to trimming and J lost 4 bases, with 17 bases between them. The CDR3 contains 16 residues. The germline gives CDR1 KGHDR, CDR2 SFDVKD. The CDR3 nucleotides are TGTGCCACCAGTGATGGTTTTGAGGGAATGAGAGAGACCCAGTACTTC. Its protein is CATSDGFEGMRETQYF.

Turning to this clone: An end of the junction differs from the germline gene, which may be a read error. The rearrangement joins TRBV9 to TRBJ1-2; perhaps TRBD1 as D (6 bases). The germline gives CDR1 SGDLS, CDR2 YYNGEE. The CDR3 consists of 9 residues. The CDR3 sequence: CASSARQVF. Here the CDR3 DNA reads TGTGCCAGCAGCGCCCGACAGGTCTTC.

The chain uses TRBV9 and TRBJ1-2, with a tentative D call TRBD1 (5 bases). The V end was cut by 4 bases, the J end by 0 bases, with 7 bases between. Germline V lookup: CDR1 SGDLS, CDR2 YYNGEE. The CDR3 runs 13 residues. The CDR3 sequence is CASSLRANYGYTF. As DNA, the CDR3 is TGTGCCAGCAGCCTCAGGGCTAACTATGGCTACACCTTC.

The rearrangement uses TRBV4-3 and TRBJ2-7; TRBD1 matches at 8 bases. The junction had 4 bases not matched to a gene; V was cut back by 0 bases and J by 3 bases. CDR3 length: 15 amino acids. Germline values: CDR1 LGHNA, CDR2 YSLEER. CDR3 nucleotide sequence: TGCGCCAGCAGCCAAGAGCAGGGGGCGATCTACGAGCAGTACTTC. It translates to CASSQEQGAIYEQYF.

The J gene is TRBJ1-6, the V gene TRBV28; 8 nucleotides align to TRBD1. The CDR3 has 15 residues. The V gene's germline CDR1 is MDHEN and CDR2 SYDVKM. Trimming at V came to 5 bases and at J to 9 bases, leaving 9 bases not matched to a gene. The CDR3 sequence is CASSPSDRGGSPLHF. The DNA for the CDR3 is TGTGCCAGCAGTCCCTCCGACAGGGGTGGTTCACCCCTCCACTTT.

This chain links TRBV19 with TRBJ1-3; D remains ambiguous. V was shortened by 3 bases and J by 2 bases, with 5 bases between the two germline ends. Germline V gene lookup returns CDR1 LNHDA and CDR2 SQIVND (reference sequence). The CDR3 is 13 residues long. CDR3 amino acids: CASSMPAGNTIYF. The CDR3 DNA is TGTGCCAGTAGTATGCCAGCTGGAAACACCATATATTTT.

The rearrangement links TRBV6-5 to TRBJ2-7, with D tentatively TRBD2 (6 bases). CDR1 MNHEY and CDR2 SVGAGI come from the germline V gene. There are 16 residues in the CDR3. The V gene lost 0 bases and the J gene lost 3 bases, with 15 bases spanning the gap. The CDR3, as DNA: TGTGCCAGCAGTTACTCGAGAGCTAGCGCTTACTACGAGCAGTACTTC. It translates to CASSYSRASAYYEQYF.

The CDR3 nucleotides read TGTGCCAGCAGTGCCCGACAGGCAGCTAGCGAAAAACTGTTTTTT. It specifies CASSARQAASEKLFF. The V gene is TRBV28, the J gene TRBJ1-4, with TRBD1 as a possible D gene (6 bases). CDR1 MDHEN and CDR2 SYDVKM come from the germline V gene. The germline V and J ends were trimmed by 5 bases and 8 bases, with 18 bases remaining between them. This CDR3 has 15 residues.

This clone was seen a few times. The rearrangement uses TRBV7-2 and TRBJ1-1; a weak D match, TRBD1 (6 bases). From germline, CDR1 is SGHTA and CDR2 FQGNSA. The CDR3 runs 14 residues. Trimming removed 5 bases at V and 8 bases at J, with 18 bases between. The DNA for the CDR3 is TGTGCCAGCAGCCAAATGCGGGGGGCTAAAGAAGCTTTCTTT. Its protein is CASSQMRGAKEAFF.

The CDR3 DNA follows: TGTGCCAGCAGCCCAGGGGGCGTTCTTAGTGGCTACACCTTC. It translates to CASSPGGVLSGYTF. The chain links TRBV5-6 to TRBJ1-2, with 8 bases matching TRBD1. Germline assignment: CDR1 SGHDT and CDR2 YYEEEE. Trimming took 4 bases from V and 7 from J; bases not matched to a gene: 9. The CDR3 loop spans 14 amino acids.

This clone has just one count. This chain connects TRBV11-1 to TRBJ2-7; a weak D match, TRBD1 (5 bases). Germline V CDR1 and CDR2: SGHAT, FQDESV (reference sequence). V was pared by 3 bases and J by 3 bases, with 18 bases between. CDR3 size: 16 residues. The CDR3 coding sequence is TGTGCCAGCAGCTTGAGGTTCGACAGACCCAACTACGAGCAGTACTTC. Protein sequence: CASSLRFDRPNYEQYF. The full variable domain, with the rest looked up from reference TRBV11-1 and TRBJ2-7, is EAEVAQSPRYKITEKSQAVAFWCDPISGHATLYWYRQILGQGPELLVQFQDESVVDDSQLPKDRFSAERLKGVDSTLKIQPAELGDSAMYLCASSLRFDRPNYEQYFGPGTRLTVT.

J is TRBJ1-3 and V is TRBV12-3 or TRBV12-4; D ambiguous. V dropped 10 bases and J dropped 2 bases, with 12 bases sitting between them. CDR3 length: 13 amino acids. The CDR3 loop reads CATSGTPGNTIYF. DNA of the CDR3: TGTGCCACCTCAGGTACGCCTGGAAACACCATATATTTT.

This clone has only one observation. The gene calls are TRBV29-1 and TRBJ2-2; TRBD1 matches 8 bases. Germline-derived CDR1 and CDR2 are SQVTM and ANQGSEA. V was clipped by 8 bases and J by 3 bases; unmatched bases: 5. The CDR3 extends over 13 amino acids. This chain's CDR3 is CSLKTGDTGELFF. CDR3 sequence (DNA): TGCAGCCTTAAGACAGGGGACACCGGGGAGCTGTTTTTT.

The V and J genes are TRBV12-3 or TRBV12-4 and TRBJ2-7; the D gene is possibly TRBD2 (6 bases). Trimming stripped 6 bases from V and 5 bases from J, with 14 bases between. The CDR3 is 13 residues long. The CDR3 nucleotides are TGTGCCAGCAGCCGGGGGTTTCAGAACGAGCAGTACTTC. Amino acid sequence: CASSRGFQNEQYF.

The V gene is TRBV10-3, the J gene TRBJ2-5; TRBD1 matches 10 bases. V was pared by 6 bases and J by 4 bases, with 14 bases of the junction left unmatched. Germline CDR1 is ENHRY and CDR2 is SYGVKD. This CDR3 has 17 residues. This CDR3 reads CAISEKTGGALSETQYF. The CDR3 DNA reads TGTGCCATCAGCGAAAAGACAGGGGGCGCATTGTCAGAGACCCAGTACTTC.

The chain uses TRBV28 and TRBJ2-7; 7 nucleotides align to TRBD2. V trimming: 5 bases; J trimming: 6 bases; junction bases outside the gene matches: 10. Germline CDR1 reads MDHEN; CDR2 reads SYDVKM. The CDR3 runs 14 residues. CDR3 sequence reads: CASSLPSGGGEQYF. CDR3 in DNA: TGTGCCAGCAGTCTCCCATCGGGGGGTGGCGAGCAGTACTTC.

The CDR3 DNA follows: TGCGCCAGCAGCCAAGATTCAGGGGAGAAATCTGAAGCTTTCTTT. It translates to CASSQDSGEKSEAFF. The genes are TRBV4-3 and TRBJ1-1; TRBD1 is a possible D gene (6 bases). Trimming took off 0 bases at V and 6 bases at J, with 14 bases between the two ends. This CDR3 region has 15 residues. Germline V lookup: CDR1 LGHNA, CDR2 YSLEER.

CDR3 DNA sequence: TGTGCCAGCAGCCCCGGGTGGTCGGGGAGAGGTAATGAAAAACTGTTTTTT. This translates into CASSPGWSGRGNEKLFF. This chain links TRBV5-6 with TRBJ1-4; D call uncertain. V lost 4 bases to trimming and J lost 4 bases, with 20 bases between them. There are 17 residues in the CDR3. CDR1 SGHDT and CDR2 YYEEEE come from the germline V gene.

The chain is built from TRBV5-6 and TRBJ2-7; 8 nucleotides match TRBD1. Losses at the gene ends were 4 bases for V and 1 base for J; bases not matched to a gene: 7. CDR1 SGHDT and CDR2 YYEEEE come from the germline V gene. The CDR3 contains 15 residues. This CDR3 is CASSPTDRGSYEQYF. CDR3 coding DNA: TGTGCCAGCAGCCCTACCGACAGGGGATCCTACGAGCAGTACTTC.

The genes are TRBV5-1 and TRBJ2-7; 9 bases map to TRBD1. Germline trimming cut 0 bases from V and 5 bases from J; bases unmatched to any gene: 9. Germline lookup yields CDR1 SGHRS and CDR2 YFSETQ. The CDR3 covers 16 residues. The CDR3 sequence: CASSLGWTGDNDEQYF. The CDR3 DNA reads as TGCGCCAGCAGCTTGGGATGGACAGGGGATAACGACGAGCAGTACTTC.

This chain connects TRBV28 to TRBJ2-7; 11 bases are a match to TRBD2. Germline V gene sequence: CDR1 MDHEN, CDR2 SYDVKM. This CDR3 is 12 amino acids long. With 8 bases clipped from V and 6 bases from J, the junction kept 3 bases outside the gene matches. In DNA form, the CDR3 reads TGTGCCAGCGGGGGGACTAGCGGCGAGCAGTACTTC. It specifies CASGGTSGEQYF.

The table lists this clone with a few counts. The chain employs TRBV19 and TRBJ1-4; D gene ambiguous. Per the germline V gene, CDR1 is LNHDA and CDR2 is SQIVND (reference sequence). Trimming cost V 6 bases and J 3 bases, with 11 bases left between them. This CDR3 region has 14 residues. CDR3 residues: CASRSRSSNEKLFF. Here the CDR3 DNA reads TGTGCCAGTAGATCTCGTAGTTCTAATGAAAAACTGTTTTTT. Full variable domain (missing parts from reference TRBV19 and TRBJ1-4): DGGITQSPKYLFRKEGQNVTLSCEQNLNHDAMYWYRQDPGQGLRLIYYSQIVNDFQKGDIAEGYSVSREKKESFPLTVTSAQKNPTAFYLCASRSRSSNEKLFFGSGTQLSVL.

The chain joins TRBV29-1 to TRBJ1-1; D might be TRBD1 (5 bases). V lost 6 bases and J 0 bases, leaving 11 bases between the germline ends. The germline gives CDR1 SQVTM, CDR2 ANQGSEA. The CDR3 totals 13 residues. This CDR3 reads CSVARVLNTEAFF. The CDR3, as DNA: TGCAGCGTCGCCAGGGTATTGAACACTGAAGCTTTCTTT.